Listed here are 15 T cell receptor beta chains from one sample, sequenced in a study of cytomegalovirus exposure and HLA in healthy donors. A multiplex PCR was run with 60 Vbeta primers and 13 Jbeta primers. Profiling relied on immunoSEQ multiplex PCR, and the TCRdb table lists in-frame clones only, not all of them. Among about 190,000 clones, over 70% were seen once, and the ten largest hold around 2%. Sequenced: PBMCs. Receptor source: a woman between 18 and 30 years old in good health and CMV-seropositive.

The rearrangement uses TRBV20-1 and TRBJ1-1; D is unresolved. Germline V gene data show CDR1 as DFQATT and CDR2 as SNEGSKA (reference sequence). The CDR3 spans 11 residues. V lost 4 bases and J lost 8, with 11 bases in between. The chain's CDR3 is CSAISVLEAFF. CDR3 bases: TGCAGTGCTATTTCAGTTCTCGAAGCTTTCTTT.

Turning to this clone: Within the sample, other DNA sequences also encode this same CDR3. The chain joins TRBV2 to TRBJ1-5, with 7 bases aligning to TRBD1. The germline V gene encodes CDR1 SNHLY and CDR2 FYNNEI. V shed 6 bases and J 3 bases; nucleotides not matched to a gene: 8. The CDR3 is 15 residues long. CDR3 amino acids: CASSAEGGFNQPQHF. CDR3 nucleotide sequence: TGTGCCAGCAGCGCGGAAGGGGGCTTCAATCAGCCCCAGCATTTT.

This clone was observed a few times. This CDR3 is CASSPNGTPINYGYTF. CDR3 nucleotides: TGTGCCAGCAGTCCAAACGGGACACCCATTAACTATGGCTACACCTTC. The gene calls are TRBV27 and TRBJ1-2; tentatively, D is TRBD1 (6 bases). CDR1 and CDR2 (germline): MNHEY, SMNVEV (reference sequence). Trimming left V 5 bases short and J 1 base short, with 17 bases between. The CDR3 runs to 16 residues.

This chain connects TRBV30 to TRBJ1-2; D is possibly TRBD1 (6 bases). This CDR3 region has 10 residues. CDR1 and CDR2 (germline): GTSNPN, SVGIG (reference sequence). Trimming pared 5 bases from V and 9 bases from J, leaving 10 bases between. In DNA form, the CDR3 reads TGTGCCTGGGGGAGGGACAGCTACACCTTC. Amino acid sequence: CAWGRDSYTF.

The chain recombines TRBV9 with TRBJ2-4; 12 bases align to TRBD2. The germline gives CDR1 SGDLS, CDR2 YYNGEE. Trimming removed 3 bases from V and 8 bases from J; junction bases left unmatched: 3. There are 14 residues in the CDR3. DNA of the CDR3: TGTGCCAGCAGCGCTCTAGCGGGGGGGCACATTCAGTACTTC. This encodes CASSALAGGHIQYF.

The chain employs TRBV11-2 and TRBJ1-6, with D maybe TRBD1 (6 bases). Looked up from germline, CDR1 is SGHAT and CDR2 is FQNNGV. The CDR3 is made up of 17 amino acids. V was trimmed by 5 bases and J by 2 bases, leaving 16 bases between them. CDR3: CASSGRDIVTYNSPLHF. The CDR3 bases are TGTGCCAGCAGCGGCCGGGACATCGTCACCTATAATTCACCCCTCCACTTT.

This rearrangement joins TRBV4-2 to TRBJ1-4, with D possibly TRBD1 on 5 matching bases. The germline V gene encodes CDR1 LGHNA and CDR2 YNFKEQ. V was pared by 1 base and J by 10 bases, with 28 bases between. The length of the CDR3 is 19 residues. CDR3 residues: CASSQGVTELKVGPGKLFF. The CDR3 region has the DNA TGTGCCAGCAGCCAAGGAGTGACAGAGCTAAAAGTGGGGCCTGGAAAACTGTTTTTT.

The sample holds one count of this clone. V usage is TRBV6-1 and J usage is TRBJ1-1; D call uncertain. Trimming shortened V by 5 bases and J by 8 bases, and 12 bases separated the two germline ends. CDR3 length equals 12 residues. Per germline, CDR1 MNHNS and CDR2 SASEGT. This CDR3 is CASSLRGGEAFF. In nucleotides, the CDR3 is TGTGCCAGCAGTTTGCGGGGAGGGGAAGCTTTCTTT.

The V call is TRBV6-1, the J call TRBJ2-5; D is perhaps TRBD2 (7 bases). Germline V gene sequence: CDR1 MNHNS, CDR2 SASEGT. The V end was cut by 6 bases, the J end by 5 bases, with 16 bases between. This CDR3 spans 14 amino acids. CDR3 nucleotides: TGTGCCAGCAGCCCCCTGGGGGGGCGGGAGACCCAGTACTTC. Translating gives CASSPLGGRETQYF.

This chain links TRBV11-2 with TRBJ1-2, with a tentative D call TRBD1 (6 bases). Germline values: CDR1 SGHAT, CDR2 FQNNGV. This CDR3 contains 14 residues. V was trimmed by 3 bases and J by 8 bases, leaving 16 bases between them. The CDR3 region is CASSFGVTGQGYTF. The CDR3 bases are TGTGCCAGCAGCTTTGGAGTAACAGGGCAAGGCTACACCTTC.

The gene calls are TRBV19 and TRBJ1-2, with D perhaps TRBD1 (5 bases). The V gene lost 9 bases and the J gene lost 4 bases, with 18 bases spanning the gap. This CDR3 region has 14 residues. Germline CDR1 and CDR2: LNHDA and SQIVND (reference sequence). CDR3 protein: CASQYGGGSYGYTF. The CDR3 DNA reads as TGTGCCAGCCAATATGGTGGGGGGAGCTATGGCTACACCTTC.

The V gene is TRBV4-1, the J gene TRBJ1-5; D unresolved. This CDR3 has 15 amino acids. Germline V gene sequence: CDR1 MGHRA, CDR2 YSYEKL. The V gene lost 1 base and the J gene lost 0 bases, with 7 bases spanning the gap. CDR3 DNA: TGCGCCAGCAGCCAAGGGCAGTATAGCAATCAGCCCCAGCATTTT. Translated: CASSQGQYSNQPQHF.

The CDR3 region has the DNA TGTGCCAGCAGCTTACGGGACAGCTACGAGCAGTACGTC. Residues: CASSLRDSYEQYV. This rearrangement joins TRBV13 to TRBJ2-7, with 7 bases that match TRBD1. Trimming at V came to 2 bases and at J to 3 bases, leaving 1 base not matched to a gene. CDR1 and CDR2 (germline): PRHDT, FYEKMQ (reference sequence). This CDR3 has 13 residues.

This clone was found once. CDR3 residues: CAWSRHSTDTQYF. CDR3 sequence (DNA): TGTGCCTGGAGCAGACATAGCACAGATACGCAGTATTTT. This sequence joins TRBV30 and TRBJ2-3; no firm D call. V lost 3 bases to trimming and J lost 0 bases, with 7 bases between them. The CDR3 sequence is 13 residues long. Per germline, CDR1 GTSNPN and CDR2 SVGIG (reference sequence).

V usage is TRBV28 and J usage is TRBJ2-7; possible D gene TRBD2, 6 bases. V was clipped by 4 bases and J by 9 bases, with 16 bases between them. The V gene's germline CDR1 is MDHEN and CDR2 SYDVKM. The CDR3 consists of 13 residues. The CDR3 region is CASSWRGTLLQYF. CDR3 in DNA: TGTGCCAGCAGTTGGAGGGGCACGTTGTTGCAGTACTTC.